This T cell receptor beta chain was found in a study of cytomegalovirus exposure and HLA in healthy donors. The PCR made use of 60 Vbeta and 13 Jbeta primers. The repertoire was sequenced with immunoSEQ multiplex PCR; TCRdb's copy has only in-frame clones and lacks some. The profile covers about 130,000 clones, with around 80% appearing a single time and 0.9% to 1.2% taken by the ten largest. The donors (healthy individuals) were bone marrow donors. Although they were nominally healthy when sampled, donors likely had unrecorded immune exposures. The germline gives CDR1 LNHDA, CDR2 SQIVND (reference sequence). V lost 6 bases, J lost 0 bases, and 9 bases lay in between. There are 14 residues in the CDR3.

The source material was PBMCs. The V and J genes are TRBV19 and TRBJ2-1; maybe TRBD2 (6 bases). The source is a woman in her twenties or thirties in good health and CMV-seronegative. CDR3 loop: CASSGTRSYNEQFF. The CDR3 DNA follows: TGTGCCAGTAGCGGGACTCGCTCCTACAATGAGCAGTTCTTC. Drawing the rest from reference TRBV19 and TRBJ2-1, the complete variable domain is DGGITQSPKYLFRKEGQNVTLSCEQNLNHDAMYWYRQDPGQGLRLIYYSQIVNDFQKGDIAEGYSVSREKKESFPLTVTSAQKNPTAFYLCASSGTRSYNEQFFGPGTRLTVL.